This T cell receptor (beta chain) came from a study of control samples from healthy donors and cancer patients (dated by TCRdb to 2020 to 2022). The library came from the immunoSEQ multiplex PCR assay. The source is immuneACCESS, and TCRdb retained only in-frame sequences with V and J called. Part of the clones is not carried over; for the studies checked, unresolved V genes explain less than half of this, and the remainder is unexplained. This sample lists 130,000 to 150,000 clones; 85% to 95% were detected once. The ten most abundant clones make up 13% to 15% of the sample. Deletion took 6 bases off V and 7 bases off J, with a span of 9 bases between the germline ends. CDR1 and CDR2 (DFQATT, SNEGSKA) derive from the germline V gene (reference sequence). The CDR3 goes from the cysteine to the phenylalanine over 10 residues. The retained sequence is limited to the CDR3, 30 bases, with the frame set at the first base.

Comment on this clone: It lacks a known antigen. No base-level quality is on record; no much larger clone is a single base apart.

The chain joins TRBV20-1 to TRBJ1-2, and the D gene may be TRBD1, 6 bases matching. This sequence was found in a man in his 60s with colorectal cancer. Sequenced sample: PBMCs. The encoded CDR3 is CSAAQGGYTF. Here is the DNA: TGCAGTGCCGCACAGGGTGGCTACACCTTC.